The present TCR beta chain was sequenced within a study of regulatory T cells in long-lasting Graves disease. This clonotype was counted many times. The antigen remains undetermined. Time point of the sample: persistent/refractory GD, antithyroid drugs over 5 years with positive TRAb. Researchers made the TCR library from RNA that was extracted from PBMCs. An endocrinology department in Xi'an, China, recruited the patients. Tubes containing EDTA received approximately 9.8 milliliters of drawn peripheral blood. The CDR3 spans 11 residues. Germline V gene lookup returns CDR1 MNHEY and CDR2 SMNVEV (reference sequence). Trimming took off 8 bases at V and 5 bases at J, with 9 bases between the two ends. TCR beta libraries were built with iRepertoire HTBI primers and Arm-PCR of CDR3 regions. TCRdb redid the calling of the multiplex PCR reads with MiXCR, one entry per CDR3 protein. This repertoire shows a few hundred thousand distinct CDR3 sequences, around a quarter found once; its top ten account for approximately 26%.

Findings and limits, study-wide: Persistent disease showed a preference for TRBV28, TRBJ1-2 and TRBJ2-5. Persistent patients had more shared public clonotypes (roughly 2,500) than new patients (about 870).

The chain joins TRBV27 to TRBJ2-5; D may be TRBD1 (6 bases). The TCR was taken from a female donor with Graves disease. Sequencing was performed on peripheral blood mononuclear cells (PBMCs), taken when the disease was refractory, from a patient treated with antithyroid drugs. CDR3 loop: CASVRGETQYF. DNA of the CDR3: TGTGCCAGCGTGAGGGGGGAGACCCAGTACTTC.